This T cell receptor beta chain was recovered during a study of T-cell reconstitution after alpha-beta-depleted transplantation in children (dated by TCRdb to the mid-2010s). Background on the whole study: Using TCR repertoire profiling, the study quantitatively followed how T-cell immune reconstitution unfolded in children after TCRalphabeta/CD19-depleted allogeneic hematopoietic cell transplantation.

The CDR3 has 15 amino acids, counting the end cysteine and phenylalanine. Left in the record is the CDR3 DNA by itself, 45 bases read in frame from the first base. V is cut back by 1 base and J by 2 bases, with 2 bases in the junction unmatched. Taken from the germline V gene (reference sequence), the CDR1 and CDR2 loops are SGHNT and YYREEE. This clonotype occurred a few times. Its antigen specificity is not known. No quality values exist for individual bases; no much larger clone is one base distant. Library prep was done by PCR. These reads were obtained on an Illumina HiSeq 2500. TCR library preparation used molecular barcoding, with unique molecular identifiers applied to normalize quantification of the TCRbeta repertoire. TCRdb reworked the public reads: Q25 trimming with fastp, MiXCR clone assembly, productive beta chains retained. Every distinct CDR3 protein forms one entry, paired with its most common genes and DNA. Here the sample has hundreds of thousands of distinct CDR3 sequences; approximately 17% occur a single time. The top ten clones comprise 1.1% of the sample.

Sequencing used PBMCs from the stem cell graft donor, obtained from the stem cell graft. The chain joins TRBV5-4 to TRBJ2-3, with 9 central nucleotides matching TRBD1. The receptor was derived from a human donor who donated a stem cell graft to a child with acute myeloid leukemia. The sequenced DNA: TGTGCCAGCAGCTTGAGGGACAGGGACACAGATACGCAGTATTTT. Translated, this gives CASSLRDRDTDTQYF.